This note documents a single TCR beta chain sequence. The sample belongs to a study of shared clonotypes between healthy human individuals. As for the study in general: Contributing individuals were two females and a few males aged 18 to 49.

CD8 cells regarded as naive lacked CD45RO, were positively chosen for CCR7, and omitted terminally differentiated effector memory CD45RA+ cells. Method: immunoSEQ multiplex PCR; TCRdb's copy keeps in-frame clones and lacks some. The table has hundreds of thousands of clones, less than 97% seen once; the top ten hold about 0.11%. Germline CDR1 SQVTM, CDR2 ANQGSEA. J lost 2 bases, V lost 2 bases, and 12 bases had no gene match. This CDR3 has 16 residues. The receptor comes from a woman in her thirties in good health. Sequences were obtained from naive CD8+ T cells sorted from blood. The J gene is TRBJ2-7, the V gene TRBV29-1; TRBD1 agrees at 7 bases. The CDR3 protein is CSVEWLRQGQTYEQYF. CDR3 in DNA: TGCAGCGTTGAATGGTTAAGACAGGGCCAAACCTACGAGCAGTACTTC.